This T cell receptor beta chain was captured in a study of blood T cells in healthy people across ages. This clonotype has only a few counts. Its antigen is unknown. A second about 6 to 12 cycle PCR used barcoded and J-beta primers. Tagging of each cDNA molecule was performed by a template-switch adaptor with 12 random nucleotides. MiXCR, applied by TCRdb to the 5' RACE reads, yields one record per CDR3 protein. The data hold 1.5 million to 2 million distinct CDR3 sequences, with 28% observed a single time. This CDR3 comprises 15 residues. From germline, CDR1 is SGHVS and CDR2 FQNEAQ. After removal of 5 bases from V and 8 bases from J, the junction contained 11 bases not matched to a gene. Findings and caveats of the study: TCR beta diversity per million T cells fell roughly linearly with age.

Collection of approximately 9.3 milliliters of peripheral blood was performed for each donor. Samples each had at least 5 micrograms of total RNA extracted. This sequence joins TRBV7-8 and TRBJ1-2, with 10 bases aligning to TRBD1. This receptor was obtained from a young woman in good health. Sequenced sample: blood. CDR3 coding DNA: TGTGCCAGCAGCGTTACACCGGGACAGGGGTTCGGCTACACCTTC. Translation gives CASSVTPGQGFGYTF.